Each of the 27 T cell receptor beta chains below was sequenced from the same sample in a study of cytomegalovirus exposure and HLA in healthy donors. PCR amplification relied on 60 Vbeta primers (plus 13 Jbeta primers). Clones were sequenced by immunoSEQ multiplex PCR, and TCRdb holds only the in-frame ones, with some missing. Of 160,000 or so clones in the sample, more than 65% were seen once. Sample: PBMCs. These TCRs come from a man in his thirties or forties in good health and CMV-seronegative.

CDR3 coding DNA: TGTGCCAGCAGCCCCGACAGGGGGCATGGTTTTCTGTTTTTT. Encoded protein: CASSPDRGHGFLFF. The gene calls are TRBV7-9 and TRBJ1-4; 10 positions match TRBD1. This CDR3 comprises 14 residues. Germline CDR1 SEHNR, CDR2 FQNEAQ (reference sequence). V shed 5 bases, J shed 14 bases, and the junction held 11 bases outside the gene matches.

The sample holds a few counts of this clone. V gene TRBV27 combines with J gene TRBJ1-5, with D perhaps TRBD1 (6 bases). V was pared by 6 bases and J by 0 bases, with 12 bases between. The CDR3 runs to 15 residues. Germline lookup yields CDR1 MNHEY and CDR2 SMNVEV (reference sequence). The CDR3 loop is CASSPTGSSNQPQHF. CDR3 nucleotides: TGTGCCAGCAGCCCGACAGGTTCTAGCAATCAGCCCCAGCATTTT.

The CDR3 DNA follows: TGTGCCAGCAGCCCCCGACTGAGTACGAACACTGAAGCTTTCTTT. This gives the protein CASSPRLSTNTEAFF. This rearrangement joins TRBV7-2 to TRBJ1-1; no firm D call. Trimming pared 5 bases from V and 1 base from J, leaving 14 bases between. Germline lookup yields CDR1 SGHTA and CDR2 FQGNSA. CDR3 length equals 15 residues.

This clone was observed a handful of times. The V and J genes are TRBV9 and TRBJ2-5; D is ambiguous. The CDR3 spans 14 residues. The V gene lost 0 bases and the J gene lost 0 bases, with 6 bases spanning the gap. CDR1 is SGDLS and CDR2 is YYNGEE in the germline V gene. The CDR3 is CASSVEHNQETQYF. The DNA for the CDR3 is TGTGCCAGCAGCGTAGAACACAACCAAGAGACCCAGTACTTC.

V gene TRBV2 combines with J gene TRBJ2-1, with 7 bases identical to TRBD2. Germline values: CDR1 SNHLY, CDR2 FYNNEI. V gave up 7 bases and J gave up 6 bases; unmatched junction bases: 12. The CDR3 has 15 amino acids. The CDR3 sequence is CASKLGLAELNEQFF. In nucleotides, the CDR3 is TGTGCCAGCAAACTAGGCCTAGCGGAGCTCAATGAGCAGTTCTTC.

This rearrangement joins TRBV4-2 to TRBJ1-3; D is ambiguous. V was pared by 0 bases and J by 0 bases, with 6 bases between. The CDR3 loop spans 15 amino acids. Germline V gives CDR1 LGHNA, CDR2 YNFKEQ. In DNA form, the CDR3 reads TGTGCCAGCAGCCAAGAATCGAGCTCTGGAAACACCATATATTTT. It translates to CASSQESSSGNTIYF.

This sequence joins TRBV6-6 and TRBJ1-6; D gene ambiguous. Trimming cost V 7 bases and J 8 bases, with 15 bases left between them. The length of the CDR3 is 14 residues. Germline V gives CDR1 MNHNY, CDR2 SVGAGI (reference sequence). The CDR3 spells CASKSREGDSPLHF. The CDR3 nucleotides are TGTGCCAGCAAATCACGGGAGGGAGATTCACCCCTCCACTTT.

The CDR3 loop is CASSPGGPLRGYTF. CDR3 nucleotide sequence: TGTGCCAGCAGCCCAGGGGGCCCTCTCCGGGGCTACACCTTC. This chain connects TRBV14 to TRBJ1-2, with 8 positions matching TRBD1. V gave up 4 bases and J gave up 8 bases; unmatched junction bases: 9. In germline, CDR1 is SGHDN, CDR2 FVKESK. This CDR3 contains 14 residues.

This clone was detected only a few times. The chain employs TRBV7-2 and TRBJ1-6; TRBD1 aligns across 9 bases. The V segment lost 7 bases and the J segment 7 bases; nucleotides outside the gene matches: 11. Germline CDR1 reads SGHTA; CDR2 reads FQGNSA. This CDR3 spans 16 amino acids. The CDR3 here is CASNPGQGLMNSPLHF. Written as DNA, the CDR3 is TGTGCCAGCAACCCGGGACAGGGCCTTATGAATTCACCCCTCCACTTT.

The rearrangement uses TRBV28 and TRBJ1-4; D is undetermined. With 5 bases removed from V and 5 bases from J, the gap between germline ends came to 3 bases. From germline, CDR1 is MDHEN and CDR2 SYDVKM. CDR3 length equals 11 residues. DNA of the CDR3: TGTGCCAGCAGTCAAAATGAAAAACTGTTTTTT. Translated, it gives CASSQNEKLFF.

This clone appeared a few times. V and J are TRBV4-3 and TRBJ2-2; no definite D call. The CDR3 runs 13 residues. Germline assignment: CDR1 LGHNA and CDR2 YSLEER. Trimming removed 8 bases from V and 1 base from J, with 8 bases in between. In DNA, the CDR3 is TGCGCCAGCGGAGAGAAGAACACCGGGGAGCTGTTTTTT. Translation: CASGEKNTGELFF.

V gene TRBV9 combines with J gene TRBJ2-1; D is ambiguous. CDR1 is SGDLS and CDR2 is YYNGEE in the germline V gene. CDR3 size: 14 residues. Deletions cut 6 bases from V and 1 base from J, with 11 bases between. The CDR3 nucleotides are TGTGCCAGCAATCGAGAGGCATCCTACAATGAGCAGTTCTTC. Translating it yields CASNREASYNEQFF.

This chain joins TRBV18 and TRBJ2-7; possibly TRBD1 for D (6 bases). With 3 bases removed from V and 0 bases from J, the gap between germline ends came to 12 bases. The CDR3 sequence is 15 residues long. Per germline, CDR1 KGHSH and CDR2 LQKENI. The DNA of the CDR3 is TGTGCCAGCTCACCCATAACAGGGAGCTCCTACGAGCAGTACTTC. Protein product: CASSPITGSSYEQYF.

This chain links TRBV9 with TRBJ2-5, with D possibly being TRBD2 (5 bases). V dropped 0 bases and J dropped 4 bases, with 13 bases sitting between them. CDR3 length equals 15 residues. Germline V CDR1 and CDR2: SGDLS, YYNGEE. CDR3 sequence reads: CASSVANSRGETQYF. CDR3 DNA: TGTGCCAGCAGCGTAGCCAACTCCCGGGGAGAGACCCAGTACTTC.

In this sample, this clone turned up a few times. V and J are TRBV4-1 and TRBJ1-1; unclear D gene. V lost 6 bases to trimming and J lost 0 bases, with 8 bases between them. Germline loops: CDR1 MGHRA, CDR2 YSYEKL. CDR3 length: 13 amino acids. For the CDR3, the DNA is TGCGCCAGCAGGCGCCTCTTGAACACTGAAGCTTTCTTT. It codes for CASRRLLNTEAFF.

The chain links TRBV30 to TRBJ1-4; D remains ambiguous. The CDR3 runs to 13 residues. Germline V gene data show CDR1 as GTSNPN and CDR2 as SVGIG (reference sequence). V was cut by 3 bases and J by 4 bases, with 9 bases left in between. The CDR3 loop reads CAWRGDNNEKLFF. The CDR3, as DNA: TGTGCCTGGAGGGGAGACAATAATGAAAAACTGTTTTTT.

The chain links TRBV16 to TRBJ2-3; D unresolved. Germline V gene sequence: CDR1 KGHSY, CDR2 FQNENV. V was cut by 4 bases and J by 3 bases, with 8 bases left in between. CDR3 length equals 13 residues. CDR3 loop: CASSPAGTDTQYF. In nucleotides, the CDR3 is TGTGCCAGCAGCCCGGCAGGAACAGATACGCAGTATTTT.

The V and J genes are TRBV7-8 and TRBJ1-3; D is unclear. V dropped 2 bases and J dropped 1 base, with 9 bases sitting between them. Germline CDR1 is SGHVS and CDR2 is FQNEAQ. The CDR3 has 15 residues. The CDR3 is CASSLSGLSGNTIYF. For the CDR3, the DNA is TGTGCCAGCAGCTTATCCGGTTTGTCTGGAAACACCATATATTTT.

The V call is TRBV29-1, the J call TRBJ2-3; 8 positions agree with TRBD2. V lost 4 bases and J lost 2; bases outside the gene matches: 8. CDR3 length: 15 amino acids. The germline CDR1 and CDR2 sequences are SQVTM and ANQGSEA. This CDR3 reads CSVAELAGLTDTQYF. The CDR3 region has the DNA TGCAGCGTTGCCGAGTTAGCGGGGCTCACAGATACGCAGTATTTT.

A few counts support this clone. The V call is TRBV6-1, the J call TRBJ1-4; TRBD1 matches 7 bases. This CDR3 spans 18 amino acids. Germline CDR1 reads MNHNS; CDR2 reads SASEGT. V gave up 2 bases and J gave up 4 bases; unmatched junction bases: 13. This CDR3 reads CASSEFFNRGALNEKLFF. The CDR3 region has the DNA TGTGCCAGCAGTGAATTTTTCAACAGGGGAGCCCTTAATGAAAAACTGTTTTTT.

J is TRBJ2-1 and V is TRBV5-1; 8 bases map to TRBD2. With 4 bases clipped from V and 3 bases from J, the junction kept 9 bases outside the gene matches. This CDR3 is built from 16 residues. Germline CDR1 reads SGHRS; CDR2 reads YFSETQ. The CDR3 DNA sequence: TGCGCCAGCAGCGACTCGGGACTAGGGGTCTACAATGAGCAGTTCTTC. This encodes CASSDSGLGVYNEQFF.

The rearrangement links TRBV4-3 to TRBJ2-3, with 8 bases aligning to TRBD1. Per germline, CDR1 LGHNA and CDR2 YSLEER. The CDR3 length is 16 residues. Losses at the gene ends were 3 bases for V and 2 bases for J; bases not matched to a gene: 7. CDR3 protein: CASSHEGTGHTDTQYF. CDR3 in DNA: TGCGCCAGCAGCCACGAAGGGACAGGACACACAGATACGCAGTATTTT.

V gene TRBV5-1 combines with J gene TRBJ2-5; 8 bases map to TRBD1. The CDR3 spans 17 residues. V lost 4 bases, J lost 14 bases, and 25 bases stayed unmatched. Germline values: CDR1 SGHRS, CDR2 YFSETQ. The CDR3 spells CASSPQGEANYGEVCYF. The CDR3 nucleotides read TGCGCCAGCAGCCCACAGGGGGAGGCCAATTATGGAGAAGTTTGTTACTTC.

The gene calls are TRBV13 and TRBJ2-7; D is possibly TRBD1 (6 bases). The V end lost 4 bases, the J end lost 0 bases, and 13 bases lay between the germline ends. Germline CDR1 PRHDT, CDR2 FYEKMQ (reference sequence). The CDR3 is 15 residues long. The DNA for the CDR3 is TGTGCCAGCAGCTACAGACAGGTGAGCTCCTACGAGCAGTACTTC. This translates into CASSYRQVSSYEQYF. The whole variable domain, filled in from reference TRBV13 and TRBJ2-7, reads AAGVIQSPRHLIKEKRETATLKCYPIPRHDTVYWYQQGPGQDPQFLISFYEKMQSDKGSIPDRFSAQQFSDYHSELNMSSLELGDSALYFCASSYRQVSSYEQYFGPGTRLTVT.

This clone was seen more than once but under ten times. The chain joins TRBV27 to TRBJ2-2; D uncertain. The CDR3 contains 14 residues. The V gene's germline CDR1 is MNHEY and CDR2 SMNVEV (reference sequence). Deletions cut 4 bases from V and 4 bases from J, with 10 bases between. CDR3 residues: CASSSRTGTGELFF. In DNA, the CDR3 is TGTGCCAGCAGTTCGCGAACGGGCACCGGGGAGCTGTTTTTT.

The J gene is TRBJ1-4, the V gene TRBV5-6, with D hard to call. This CDR3 contains 15 residues. Trimming took 2 bases from V and 0 from J, leaving 8 bases between them. The V gene's germline CDR1 is SGHDT and CDR2 YYEEEE. The DNA for the CDR3 is TGTGCCAGCAGCTTTCAGGATACAACTAATGAAAAACTGTTTTTT. This gives the protein CASSFQDTTNEKLFF.

This clone was picked up one time. This chain links TRBV4-1 with TRBJ1-4; D is unclear. The CDR3 extends over 16 amino acids. V was shortened by 0 bases and J by 8 bases, with 16 bases between the two germline ends. Germline CDR1 MGHRA, CDR2 YSYEKL. The CDR3 region has the DNA TGCGCCAGCAGCCAAGATGGGAGCGGAAATTACGAAAAACTGTTTTTT. Amino acid sequence: CASSQDGSGNYEKLFF.